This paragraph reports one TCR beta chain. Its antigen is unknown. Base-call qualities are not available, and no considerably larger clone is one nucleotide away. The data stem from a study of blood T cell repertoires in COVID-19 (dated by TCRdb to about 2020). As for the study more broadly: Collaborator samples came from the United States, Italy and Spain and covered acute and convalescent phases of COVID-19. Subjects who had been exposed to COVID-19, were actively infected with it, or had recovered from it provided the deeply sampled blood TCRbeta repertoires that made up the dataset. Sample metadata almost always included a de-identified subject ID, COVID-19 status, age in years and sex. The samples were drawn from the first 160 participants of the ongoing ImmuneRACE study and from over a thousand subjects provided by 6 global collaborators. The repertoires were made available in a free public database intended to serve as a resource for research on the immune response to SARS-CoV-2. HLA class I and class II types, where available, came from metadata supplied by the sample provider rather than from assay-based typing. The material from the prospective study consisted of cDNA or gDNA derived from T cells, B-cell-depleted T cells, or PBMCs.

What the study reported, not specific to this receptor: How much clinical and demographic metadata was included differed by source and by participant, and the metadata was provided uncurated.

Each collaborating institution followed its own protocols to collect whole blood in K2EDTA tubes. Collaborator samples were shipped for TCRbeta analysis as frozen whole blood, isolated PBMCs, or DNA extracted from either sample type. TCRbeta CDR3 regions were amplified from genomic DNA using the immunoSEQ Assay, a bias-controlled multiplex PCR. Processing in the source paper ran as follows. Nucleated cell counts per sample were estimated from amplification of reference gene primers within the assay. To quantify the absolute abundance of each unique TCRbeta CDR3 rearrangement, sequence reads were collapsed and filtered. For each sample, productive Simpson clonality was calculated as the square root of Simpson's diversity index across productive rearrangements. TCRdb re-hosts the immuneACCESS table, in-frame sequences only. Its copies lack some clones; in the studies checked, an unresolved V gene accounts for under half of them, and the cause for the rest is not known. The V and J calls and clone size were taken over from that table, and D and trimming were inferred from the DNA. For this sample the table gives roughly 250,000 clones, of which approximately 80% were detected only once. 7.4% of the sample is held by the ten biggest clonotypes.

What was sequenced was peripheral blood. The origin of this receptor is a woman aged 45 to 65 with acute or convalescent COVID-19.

The CDR3 region reads CAWGQRNTGELFF. DNA sequence: TGTGCCTGGGGACAGAGGAACACCGGGGAGCTGTTTTTT. The chain couples TRBV30 to TRBJ2-2, and perhaps TRBD1 as D gene, on 6 matching bases. V drops 5 bases and J drops 1 base, leaving 8 bases in between. The CDR3 starts with the cysteine, ends with the phenylalanine, and has 13 residues. The kept DNA is CDR3 alone, 39 bases in frame from the first base. CDR1 and CDR2 (GTSNPN, SVGIG) derive from the germline V gene (reference sequence).